The subject of this entry is one T cell receptor (beta chain). The antigen is undetermined. The donors were members of the roughly 130-subject validation cohort (separate from the roughly 700-subject first cohort). The data were taken from a study of cytomegalovirus exposure and HLA in healthy donors. Sequencing was performed with immunoSEQ multiplex PCR; in TCRdb, only in-frame clones are kept and a portion is missing. The repertoire holds around 150,000 clones, with around 90% as singletons. Study-level findings and limits: In vitro checks showed that three CMV-associated chains really do target CMV antigens. Most TCRs appeared rarely, but some public TCRs recurred in many donors.

Sequenced sample: PBMCs. This receptor was obtained from a young woman in good health and CMV-seropositive.

The CDR3 nucleotides read TGTGCCATCAGTGAGTGGGACAGGGGACGTGGAAACACCATATATTTT. Its protein is CAISEWDRGRGNTIYF. The chain employs TRBV10-3 and TRBJ1-3; 10 bases are shared with TRBD1. J was trimmed by 3 bases and V by 1 base; bases with no gene match: 3. Germline CDR1 reads ENHRY; CDR2 reads SYGVKD. This CDR3 spans 16 amino acids.